The 23 T cell receptor beta chains listed next were all sequenced from one sample in a study of blood T cell repertoires in COVID-19. Generated by immunoSEQ multiplex PCR, the TCRdb table keeps only in-frame clones and is missing some. Seen here are about 120,000 clones, about 83% observed once, and the top ten hold roughly 10%. The sequencing input was peripheral blood. Source of these receptors: a man in his sixties with acute or convalescent COVID-19.

The rearrangement links TRBV30 to TRBJ2-2, with 7 bases lining up with TRBD1. The V segment lost 0 bases and the J segment 5 bases; nucleotides outside the gene matches: 12. The CDR3 length is 17 residues. Germline loops: CDR1 GTSNPN, CDR2 SVGIG (reference sequence). The CDR3 bases are TGTGCCTGGAGTGTACTAAGGGGGCGAGGAAAAACCGGGGAGCTGTTTTTT. It encodes CAWSVLRGRGKTGELFF.

V is TRBV11-2 and J is TRBJ1-1, with D tentatively TRBD1 (5 bases). CDR3 size: 14 residues. CDR1 is SGHAT and CDR2 is FQNNGV in the germline V gene. Trimming left V 1 base short and J 5 bases short, with 11 bases between. CDR3: CASSLGRGWTEAFF. In nucleotides, the CDR3 is TGTGCCAGCAGCTTAGGAAGGGGCTGGACTGAAGCTTTCTTT.

This clone has only one observation. V and J are TRBV27 and TRBJ2-5; D possibly corresponds to TRBD2 (7 bases). The CDR3 extends over 21 amino acids. V dropped 4 bases and J dropped 5 bases, with 35 bases sitting between them. Germline V gene data show CDR1 as MNHEY and CDR2 as SMNVEV (reference sequence). CDR3 amino acids: CASSSMVVSGGSGGLGETQYF. Written as DNA, the CDR3 is TGTGCCAGCAGTTCCATGGTGGTTTCCGGCGGGAGTGGGGGCCTTGGGGAGACCCAGTACTTC.

CDR3 nucleotides: TGTGCCAGCAGTGAGGCTAGCGAAGAGACCCAGTACTTC. The encoded protein is CASSEASEETQYF. The V call is TRBV2, the J call TRBJ2-5, with a tentative D call TRBD2 (6 bases). Germline assignment: CDR1 SNHLY and CDR2 FYNNEI. The CDR3 covers 13 residues. Trimming removed 3 bases at V and 3 bases at J, with 8 bases between.

J is TRBJ2-1 and V is TRBV5-8; perhaps TRBD1 as D (5 bases). V lost 1 base and J lost 6, with 14 bases in between. The CDR3 consists of 15 residues. Germline CDR1 is SGHTS and CDR2 is YDEGEE. The CDR3 loop is CASSLLGAGRNEQFF. CDR3 nucleotides: TGTGCCAGCAGCTTGTTAGGGGCAGGGCGCAATGAGCAGTTCTTC.

This clone was observed once. The gene calls are TRBV19 and TRBJ2-1; D not resolved. Germline lookup yields CDR1 LNHDA and CDR2 SQIVND (reference sequence). Trimming stripped 9 bases from V and 3 bases from J, with 15 bases between. This CDR3 has 14 residues. The DNA of the CDR3 is TGTGCCAGCGCCCCCCGTGGGCACTACAATGAGCAGTTCTTC. Translated, it gives CASAPRGHYNEQFF.

The genes are TRBV5-1 and TRBJ2-1, with 13 bases lining up with TRBD2. The germline gives CDR1 SGHRS, CDR2 YFSETQ. J gave up 4 bases and V 4 bases, and 5 bases lay outside the gene matches. The CDR3 contains 16 residues. CDR3 nucleotide sequence: TGCGCCAGCAGCCCTGGGACTAGCGGGGCGTACAATGAGCAGTTCTTC. Its protein product is CASSPGTSGAYNEQFF.

This chain links TRBV10-3 with TRBJ2-3; D remains unclear. The CDR3 length is 9 residues. Germline CDR1 ENHRY, CDR2 SYGVKD. The V and J ends lost 10 bases and 4 bases respectively, with 3 bases between them. CDR3 region: CATSDTQYF. The CDR3 nucleotides read TGTGCCACCTCAGATACGCAGTATTTT.

V and J are TRBV5-1 and TRBJ2-5; 10 bases agree with TRBD2. The CDR3 has 17 residues. The V gene's germline CDR1 is SGHRS and CDR2 YFSETQ. With 0 bases clipped from V and 5 bases from J, the junction kept 10 bases outside the gene matches. CDR3 amino acids: CASSLGSLAGDRETQYF. The CDR3 DNA reads TGCGCCAGCAGCTTGGGGTCCCTAGCGGGAGATAGGGAGACCCAGTACTTC. Variable domain in full (rest from reference TRBV5-1 and TRBJ2-5): KAGVTQTPRYLIKTRGQQVTLSCSPISGHRSVSWYQQTPGQGLQFLFEYFSETQRNKGNFPGRFSGRQFSNSRSEMNVSTLELGDSALYLCASSLGSLAGDRETQYFGPGTRLLVL.

The chain uses TRBV2 and TRBJ2-7; TRBD1 is a possible D gene (6 bases). The CDR3 contains 14 residues. Deletions cut 5 bases from V and 0 bases from J, with 11 bases between. CDR1 SNHLY and CDR2 FYNNEI come from the germline V gene. The CDR3 region is CASSFQGSSYEQYF. CDR3 in DNA: TGTGCCAGCAGTTTCCAGGGGAGCTCCTACGAGCAGTACTTC.

This chain uses TRBV27 with TRBJ1-2; D call uncertain. The germline V gene has CDR1 MNHEY and CDR2 SMNVEV (reference sequence). The length of the CDR3 is 14 residues. Trimming shortened V by 1 base and J by 1 base, and 7 bases separated the two germline ends. CDR3 DNA sequence: TGTGCCAGCAGTTTATGGAGCGGTAACTATGGCTACACCTTC. Amino acid sequence: CASSLWSGNYGYTF.

The gene calls are TRBV10-1 and TRBJ2-3, with 7 bases lining up with TRBD1. The V gene end was trimmed by 5 bases and the J gene end by 4 bases; junction bases not matched to a gene: 6. The CDR3 runs 14 residues. Germline lookup yields CDR1 WNHNN and CDR2 SYGVQD (reference sequence). CDR3 residues: CASSLTGDADTQYF. The CDR3 DNA reads TGCGCCAGCAGTCTTACAGGGGATGCAGATACGCAGTATTTT.

The chain is built from TRBV7-9 and TRBJ2-3; 7 bases line up with TRBD2. The V gene end was trimmed by 3 bases and the J gene end by 5 bases; junction bases not matched to a gene: 17. Germline-derived CDR1 and CDR2 are SEHNR and FQNEAQ (reference sequence). The CDR3 spans 18 residues. CDR3 in amino acids: CASSFRQTSLVLGDTQYF. Here the CDR3 DNA reads TGTGCCAGCAGCTTCCGTCAGACTAGCCTGGTCCTTGGAGATACGCAGTATTTT.

This chain uses TRBV5-5 with TRBJ2-7, with D tentatively TRBD1 (6 bases). This CDR3 comprises 15 residues. The germline gives CDR1 SGHKS, CDR2 YYEKEE (reference sequence). V shed 0 bases and J shed 3 bases, with 13 bases lying between them. CDR3 nucleotide sequence: TGTGCCAGCAGCTTGGCGGGACATTCAAACTACGAGCAGTACTTC. Its translation: CASSLAGHSNYEQYF.

The J gene is TRBJ1-2, the V gene TRBV6-6; D may be TRBD1 (6 bases). Trimming cost V 7 bases and J 3 bases, with 15 bases left between them. Germline values: CDR1 MNHNY, CDR2 SVGAGI (reference sequence). The CDR3 totals 14 residues. CDR3 residues: CASTQPNRDYGYTF. CDR3 in DNA: TGTGCCAGCACTCAACCCAACAGGGACTATGGCTACACCTTC.

This clone showed up just a few times. The chain joins TRBV3-1 (or the pseudogene TRBV3-2) to TRBJ2-7; maybe TRBD2 (7 bases). The V and J ends lost 1 base and 5 bases respectively, with 18 bases between them. This CDR3 contains 16 residues. Germline CDR1 is LGHDT and CDR2 is YNNKEL (reference sequence). CDR3 amino acids: CASSQGLATRQDEQYF. CDR3 nucleotide sequence: TGTGCCAGCAGCCAAGGACTAGCTACAAGACAGGACGAGCAGTACTTC.

The V call is TRBV28, the J call TRBJ2-5; D may be TRBD1 (5 bases). The CDR3 runs 15 residues. Germline V lookup: CDR1 MDHEN, CDR2 SYDVKM. The ends were cut back, 4 bases at V and 5 bases at J, with 17 bases in the middle. CDR3 residues: CASSSLPRSGETQYF. DNA of the CDR3: TGTGCCAGCAGTTCCCTCCCGAGGTCAGGGGAGACCCAGTACTTC.

V and J are TRBV30 and TRBJ1-3; 8 nucleotides match TRBD1. The CDR3 length is 16 residues. Germline CDR1 and CDR2: GTSNPN and SVGIG (reference sequence). V was pared by 3 bases and J by 4 bases, with 11 bases of the junction left unmatched. The CDR3 sequence: CAWRPPPTGAGNTIYF. The CDR3 DNA sequence: TGTGCCTGGAGACCACCTCCGACAGGGGCCGGAAACACCATATATTTT.

The V gene is TRBV19, the J gene TRBJ1-1, with 9 bases fitting TRBD1. In germline, CDR1 is LNHDA, CDR2 SQIVND (reference sequence). This CDR3 contains 14 residues. The junction had 2 bases not matched to a gene; V was cut back by 6 bases and J by 0 bases. The CDR3 loop reads CASRTGGVNTEAFF. The DNA for the CDR3 is TGTGCCAGTAGGACAGGGGGAGTGAACACTGAAGCTTTCTTT.

Here the CDR3 reads CASSSGGGTDTQYF. In DNA, the CDR3 is TGCGCCAGCAGCTCAGGGGGAGGCACAGATACGCAGTATTTT. The gene calls are TRBV10-1 and TRBJ2-3; 7 bases agree with TRBD1. J gave up 1 base and V 6 bases, and 4 bases lay outside the gene matches. The CDR3 totals 14 residues. Looked up from germline, CDR1 is WNHNN and CDR2 is SYGVQD (reference sequence).

CDR3 in amino acids: CASSLGTSGRVSYEQYF. The CDR3 DNA follows: TGCGCCAGCAGCCTCGGGACTAGCGGGAGGGTCTCCTACGAGCAGTACTTC. The rearrangement joins TRBV5-1 to TRBJ2-7; 16 nucleotides align to TRBD2. This CDR3 is built from 17 residues. The J segment lost 0 bases and the V segment lost 4 bases, leaving 4 bases of the junction unmatched. Germline CDR1 SGHRS, CDR2 YFSETQ.

CDR3 nucleotides: TGTGCCAGCAGTTTAGAGGTCGGCACCGGGGAGCTGTTTTTT. Translation gives CASSLEVGTGELFF. The rearrangement uses TRBV28 and TRBJ2-2; D is unclear. Germline assignment: CDR1 MDHEN and CDR2 SYDVKM. Trimming left V 2 bases short and J 4 bases short, with 8 bases between. The CDR3 has 14 residues.

The rearrangement links TRBV3-1 (or the pseudogene TRBV3-2) to TRBJ2-7, with TRBD2 identical over 12 bases. Germline CDR1 LGHDT, CDR2 YNNKEL (reference sequence). V shed 4 bases, J shed 6 bases, and the junction held 7 bases outside the gene matches. The CDR3 is 15 residues long. DNA of the CDR3: TGTGCCAGCAGCCCGATGACTAGCGGGAGAGGCGAGCAGTACTTC. Translated, it gives CASSPMTSGRGEQYF.